This is a list of T cell receptor beta chains from one sample in a study of blood T cell repertoires in COVID-19. The method was immunoSEQ multiplex PCR; TCRdb's version includes in-frame clones alone and lacks a portion of them. The sample yields some 240,000 clones, around nine tenths seen once. Sequencing was performed on peripheral blood. Receptors were obtained from a man aged 60 to 69 with COVID-19, enrolled during active disease. The CDR3 runs from the conserved cysteine through the conserved F or W. The order of the fields is J gene, clone size, V gene, D gene, CDR3 protein, CDR3 DNA. D genes are given only for firm matches. Clone size is shown for a subset of rows, as once, few, many or a class of expanded clone.

J gene: TRBJ2-1
clone size: .
V gene: TRBV10-3
D gene: TRBD2
CDR3 protein: CAIGGVGNEQFF
CDR3 DNA: TGTGCCATCGGGGGGGTGGGCAATGAGCAGTTCTTC

J gene: TRBJ2-2
clone size: .
V gene: TRBV28
D gene: .
CDR3 protein: CASSLRTGELFF
CDR3 DNA: TGTGCCAGCAGTTTGCGCACCGGGGAGCTGTTTTTT

J gene: TRBJ2-7
clone size: .
V gene: TRBV7-9
D gene: TRBD2
CDR3 protein: CASSDLAVPSYEQYF
CDR3 DNA: TGTGCCAGCAGCGATCTAGCGGTCCCTTCTTACGAGCAGTACTTC

J gene: TRBJ2-2
clone size: .
V gene: TRBV7-9
D gene: .
CDR3 protein: CASSLRQGGTGELFF
CDR3 DNA: TGTGCCAGCAGCTTGAGGCAGGGGGGCACCGGGGAGCTGTTTTTT

J gene: TRBJ2-1
clone size: .
V gene: TRBV10-3
D gene: TRBD2
CDR3 protein: CATGLAGEGEQFF
CDR3 DNA: TGTGCCACGGGACTAGCGGGAGAGGGTGAGCAGTTCTTC

J gene: TRBJ1-2
clone size: .
V gene: TRBV9
D gene: .
CDR3 protein: CASSQTVDYGYTF
CDR3 DNA: TGTGCCAGCAGCCAAACAGTTGACTATGGCTACACCTTC

J gene: TRBJ2-1
clone size: .
V gene: TRBV24-1
D gene: TRBD1
CDR3 protein: CATSDPTGLNEQFF
CDR3 DNA: TGTGCCACCAGTGATCCGACAGGGCTAAATGAGCAGTTCTTC

J gene: TRBJ2-1
clone size: once
V gene: TRBV30
D gene: TRBD1
CDR3 protein: CAWGQGRNEQFF
CDR3 DNA: TGTGCCTGGGGACAGGGGCGGAATGAGCAGTTCTTC

J gene: TRBJ2-2
clone size: .
V gene: TRBV6-5
D gene: .
CDR3 protein: CAVKAGWTGELFF
CDR3 DNA: TGTGCCGTAAAGGCGGGTTGGACCGGGGAGCTGTTTTTT

J gene: TRBJ1-6
clone size: .
V gene: TRBV3-1/TRBV3-2
D gene: TRBD1
CDR3 protein: CASSLTGNSPLHF
CDR3 DNA: TGTGCCAGCAGCCTGACAGGGAATTCACCCCTCCACTTT